This TCR beta chain derives from a study of cytomegalovirus exposure and HLA in healthy donors. Study summary: The approximately 700 first-cohort repertoires shared a platform with the 110 or so validation repertoires, as reported in a later analysis. Study-wide points: Most TCR sequences proved rare, with some public TCRs found in many donors. In vitro assays verified that three CMV-associated chains recognized CMV antigens specifically. As was reported, the classifier diagnosed cytomegalovirus status with high specificity and sensitivity.

CDR1 is SGHDN and CDR2 is FVKESK in the germline V gene. With 4 bases clipped from V and 2 bases from J, the junction kept 7 bases outside the gene matches. CDR3 length: 15 residues. TCRdb's copy holds only in-frame clones and misses some; the assay was immunoSEQ multiplex PCR. The sample shows over 60,000 clones, nearly 96% of them seen only once. With regard to this clone: Its cognate antigen is unknown.

Input material: PBMCs. This chain connects TRBV14 to TRBJ2-7, with TRBD1 matching over 8 bases. The sequence was collected from a woman aged 18 to 35 in good health and CMV-seropositive. CDR3 in DNA: TGTGCCAGCAGCCGGACAGGGATCGCGGCCTACGAGCAGTACTTC. Amino acids: CASSRTGIAAYEQYF.